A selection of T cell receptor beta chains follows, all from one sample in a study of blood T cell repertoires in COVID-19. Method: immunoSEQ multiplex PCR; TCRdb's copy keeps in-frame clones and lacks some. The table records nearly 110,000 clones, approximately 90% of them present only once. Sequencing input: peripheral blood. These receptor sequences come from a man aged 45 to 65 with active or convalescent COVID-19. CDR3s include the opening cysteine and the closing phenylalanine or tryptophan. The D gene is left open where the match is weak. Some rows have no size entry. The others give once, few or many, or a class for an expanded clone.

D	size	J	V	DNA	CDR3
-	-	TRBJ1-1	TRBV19	TGTGCCAGTAGTATGTGGAGGGAAATGAACACTGAAGCTTTCTTT	CASSMWREMNTEAFF
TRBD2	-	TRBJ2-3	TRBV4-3	TGCGCCAGCAGCCAAGAGGGGAGGGGTAGCACAGATACGCAGTATTTT	CASSQEGRGSTDTQYF
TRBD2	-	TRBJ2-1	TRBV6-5	TGTGCCACCCGGACTAGCGGGAACAATGAGCAGTTCTTC	CATRTSGNNEQFF
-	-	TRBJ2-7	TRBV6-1	TGTGCCAGCAGTGAAGCTCGAGGTCTCGAGCAGTACTTC	CASSEARGLEQYF
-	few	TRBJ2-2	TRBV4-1	TGCGCCAGCAGCTCCCTCGGGTTGGGGGAGCTGTTTTTT	CASSSLGLGELFF
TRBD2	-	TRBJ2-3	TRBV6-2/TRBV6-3	TGTGCCAGCAGTTACTCGAGGCACAGCGGGGGTAGCACAGATACGCAGTATTTT	CASSYSRHSGGSTDTQYF
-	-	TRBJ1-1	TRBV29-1	TGCAGCGTTGCTCCAAAGGGGGGGTTCACTGAAGCTTTCTTT	CSVAPKGGFTEAFF
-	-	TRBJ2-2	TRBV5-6	TGTGCCAGCAGCCCGGACTACCCTACTACGAACACCGGGGAGCTGTTTTTT	CASSPDYPTTNTGELFF
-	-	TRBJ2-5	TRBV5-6	TGTGCCAGCAGCTTGAGTCGAGTAGCCTATCAAGAGACCCAGTACTTC	CASSLSRVAYQETQYF
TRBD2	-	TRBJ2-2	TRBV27	TGTGCCAGCCAAACTAGCGTGAACACCGGGGAGCTGTTTTTT	CASQTSVNTGELFF
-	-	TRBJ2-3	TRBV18	TGTGCCAGCTCACCACCGGCCCTTTCGACAGATACGCAGTATTTT	CASSPPALSTDTQYF
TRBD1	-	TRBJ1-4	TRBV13	TGTGCCAGCAGCGCCCATCGACAGGGGGGGCGCGAAAAACTGTTTTTT	CASSAHRQGGREKLFF
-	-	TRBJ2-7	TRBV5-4	TGTGCCAGCAGCTTGAAAGGCAGGGAAGACGAGCAGTACTTC	CASSLKGREDEQYF
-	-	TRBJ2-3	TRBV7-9	TGTGCCAGCAGCTTAGATCTTGGGGGACTGGCAGATACGCAGTATTTT	CASSLDLGGLADTQYF
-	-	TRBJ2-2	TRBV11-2	TGTGCCAGCAGCAATGACAGGCCCGGGGAGCTGTTTTTT	CASSNDRPGELFF
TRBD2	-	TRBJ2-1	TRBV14	TGTGCCAGCAGCCCCGTGGCGGGAGGGCACAATGAGCAGTTCTTC	CASSPVAGGHNEQFF
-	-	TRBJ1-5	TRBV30	TGCGCCTGGAGTCCCGGGATAAATCAGCCCCAGCATTTT	CAWSPGINQPQHF
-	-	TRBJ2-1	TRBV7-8	TGTGCCAGCAGCCCCGCGGGACTCCCTTCCTACAATGAGCAGTTCTTC	CASSPAGLPSYNEQFF
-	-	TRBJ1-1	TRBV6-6	TGTGCCAGCAGTTCGAGGGCCAGTGGGGCTGAAGCTTTCTTT	CASSSRASGAEAFF
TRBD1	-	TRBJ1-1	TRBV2	TGTGCCAGCAGTGATTTACAGGGGCGGACTGAAGCTTTCTTT	CASSDLQGRTEAFF
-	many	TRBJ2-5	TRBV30	TGTGCCTGGAGTATTGGGAGTGAAGAGACCCAGTACTTC	CAWSIGSEETQYF
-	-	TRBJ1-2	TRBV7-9	TGTGCCAGCAGCTCAGAGACCTTCTGGACTTATGGCTACACCTTC	CASSSETFWTYGYTF
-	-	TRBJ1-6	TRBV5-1	TGCGCCAGCAGCTTTACAGGGACCGGGGGGAATTCACCCCTCCACTTT	CASSFTGTGGNSPLHF
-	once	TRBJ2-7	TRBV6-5	TGTGCCAGCATAGGGGGACACTACGAGCAGTACTTC	CASIGGHYEQYF
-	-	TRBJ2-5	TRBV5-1	TGCGCCAGCAGCTTCATGGACACACAAGAGACCCAGTACTTC	CASSFMDTQETQYF
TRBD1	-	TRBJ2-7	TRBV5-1	TGCGCCAGCAGCTTCTTGAGGGACAGCCCCTACGAGCAGTACTTC	CASSFLRDSPYEQYF